A selection of T cell receptor beta chains follows, all from one sample in a study of T cells after yellow fever vaccination. Via MiXCR, TCRdb re-called the 5' RACE reads, giving one row per CDR3 protein. The sample contains hundreds of thousands of distinct CDR3 sequences, approximately 12% of which appear only once. Sequenced material: CD4+ T cells sorted from PBMCs, taken 15 days after the yellow fever booster vaccination. The source is a man aged 18-30 years who received the YFV17D yellow fever vaccine. Each CDR3 is given with its conserved first and last residue. D genes are given only for firm matches. Clone size appears in some rows only: once, few, many, or a class for an expanded clone.

d_gene	j_gene	v_gene	abundance	CDR3aa	CDR3nt
-	TRBJ2-1	TRBV7-2	few	CASIPGEGAYNEQFF	TGTGCCAGCATCCCGGGGGAGGGGGCTTACAATGAGCAGTTCTTC
-	TRBJ2-7	TRBV7-2	-	CASSSRGQKSSYEQYF	TGTGCCAGCAGCTCCCGCGGACAGAAGAGCTCCTACGAGCAGTACTTC
TRBD1	TRBJ2-1	TRBV7-7	many	CASSLGGVGAEQFF	TGTGCTAGCAGCTTAGGGGGCGTCGGGGCTGAGCAGTTCTTC
-	TRBJ2-7	TRBV20-1	few	CSARGASHYYEQYF	TGCAGTGCCCGGGGGGCTAGCCATTACTACGAGCAGTACTTC
-	TRBJ2-5	TRBV19	few	CASRPGLAETQYF	TGTGCCAGTAGACCCGGACTCGCAGAGACCCAGTACTTC
-	TRBJ2-3	TRBV5-6	-	CASSWKQGADTQYF	TGTGCCAGCAGCTGGAAACAGGGCGCAGATACGCAGTATTTT
-	TRBJ1-4	TRBV5-1	many	CASSLDGTWEKLFF	TGCGCCAGCAGCTTGGATGGGACATGGGAAAAACTGTTTTTT
TRBD2	TRBJ2-3	TRBV12-3/TRBV12-4	few	CASTLAGGSGTQYF	TGTGCCAGCACCTTAGCGGGGGGGAGTGGAACGCAGTATTTT
-	TRBJ2-5	TRBV10-3	-	CAISESGGQQETQYF	TGTGCCATCAGTGAGTCGGGGGGACAGCAAGAGACCCAGTACTTC
TRBD2	TRBJ2-3	TRBV4-1	few	CASSQGLAGIADTQYF	TGCGCCAGCAGCCAAGGACTAGCGGGGATAGCAGATACGCAGTATTTT
-	TRBJ1-1	TRBV20-1	-	CSAAHGTAEAFF	TGCAGTGCTGCCCATGGGACGGCTGAAGCTTTCTTT
TRBD2	TRBJ2-1	TRBV7-2	few	CASRTSVGNNEQFF	TGTGCCAGCCGAACTAGCGTCGGGAACAATGAGCAGTTCTTC
TRBD1	TRBJ1-1	TRBV3-1	few	CASSPELGQGGAFF	TGTGCCAGCAGCCCCGAACTCGGACAGGGAGGCGCTTTCTTT
-	TRBJ1-2	TRBV12-3/TRBV12-4	many	CASRLYGYTF	TGTGCCAGCAGGTTATATGGCTACACCTTC
-	TRBJ1-1	TRBV6-2/TRBV6-3	-	CASSLTPGVAFF	TGTGCCAGCAGCCTTACACCGGGAGTAGCTTTCTTT
-	TRBJ1-1	TRBV7-2	-	CASSLPGRGVRTTEAFF	TGTGCCAGCAGCTTGCCGGGTAGAGGAGTGAGGACCACTGAAGCTTTCTTT
-	TRBJ2-7	TRBV11-2	-	CASSLNRAMGEQYF	TGTGCCAGCAGCTTGAACAGGGCAATGGGGGAGCAGTACTTC
TRBD2	TRBJ2-5	TRBV11-1	few	CASSLAGGSYQETQYF	TGTGCCAGCAGCTTGGCGGGGGGGTCGTACCAAGAGACCCAGTACTTC
-	TRBJ2-5	TRBV5-1	few	CASSLAVGRQELQYF	TGCGCCAGCAGCTTGGCGGTGGGGAGGCAAGAGCTTCAGTACTTC
TRBD1	TRBJ1-6	TRBV18	-	CASSPTGSNSPLHF	TGTGCCAGCTCACCGACAGGGTCGAACTCACCCCTCCACTTT
-	TRBJ1-1	TRBV6-5	-	CASSLTRREAFF	TGTGCCAGCAGCCTGACTCGACGGGAAGCTTTCTTT
-	TRBJ1-2	TRBV4-3	many	CASSLRWGAYGYTF	TGCGCCAGCAGCCTAAGATGGGGCGCGTATGGCTACACCTTC
-	TRBJ2-5	TRBV5-1	-	CASSSLSDGETQYF	TGCGCCAGCAGCTCCCTTAGCGACGGAGAGACCCAGTACTTC
-	TRBJ2-3	TRBV27	-	CASKRTATDTQYF	TGTGCCAGCAAAAGGACTGCCACAGATACGCAGTATTTT
TRBD1	TRBJ1-4	TRBV9	-	CASSSDRAATNEKLFF	TGTGCCAGCAGCTCAGACAGGGCTGCGACTAATGAAAAACTGTTTTTT
-	TRBJ1-2	TRBV12-3/TRBV12-4	-	CASARELRGYTF	TGTGCCAGCGCCCGGGAGCTGCGAGGCTACACCTTC
TRBD1	TRBJ1-6	TRBV7-2	many	CASSLALGQGYSPLHF	TGTGCCAGCAGCTTAGCCCTGGGACAGGGGTATTCACCCCTCCACTTT
-	TRBJ2-5	TRBV12-3/TRBV12-4	few	CASSPNTTPGTQYF	TGTGCCAGCAGCCCGAACACTACCCCGGGGACCCAGTACTTC
-	TRBJ2-5	TRBV10-3	-	CAIKAPGLQETQYF	TGTGCCATCAAAGCTCCAGGGCTCCAAGAGACCCAGTACTTC
-	TRBJ2-3	TRBV12-3/TRBV12-4	many	CASSLRTGAGTDTQYF	TGTGCCAGCAGTTTAAGGACGGGGGCCGGCACAGATACGCAGTATTTT
-	TRBJ1-4	TRBV19	few	CASSPRVAGLSEKLFF	TGTGCCAGTAGTCCCCGGGTGGCAGGGTTGAGTGAAAAACTGTTTTTT
TRBD2	TRBJ2-1	TRBV4-3	-	CASSQETSAYYNEQFF	TGCGCCAGCAGCCAAGAGACTAGCGCGTACTACAATGAGCAGTTCTTC
-	TRBJ2-7	TRBV7-9	few	CASSRSGAALFF	TGTGCCAGCAGCCGCTCCGGGGCAGCTCTCTTCTTC
TRBD2	TRBJ2-3	TRBV7-2	-	CASSFGSGGIDTQYF	TGTGCCAGCAGCTTCGGTAGCGGGGGGATTGATACGCAGTATTTT
TRBD1	TRBJ1-2	TRBV2	-	CASSLQGVGYTF	TGTGCCAGCAGTTTACAGGGGGTCGGCTACACCTTC
TRBD1	TRBJ1-2	TRBV5-1	-	CASRQSVDRLTF	TGCGCCAGCAGACAATCCGTGGACAGGCTAACCTTC
-	TRBJ1-1	TRBV7-2	-	CASSSPTSGDTEAFF	TGTGCCAGCAGCTCCCCGACTTCAGGGGACACTGAAGCTTTCTTT
-	TRBJ1-4	TRBV25-1	-	CASSRGSVGVLIF	TGTGCCAGCAGTCGGGGAAGCGTCGGGGTTCTGATTTTT
-	TRBJ2-1	TRBV5-1	-	CASSWTGRGEQFF	TGCGCCAGCAGCTGGACAGGGAGGGGTGAGCAGTTCTTC